The clone carrying this TCR beta chain was counted ten times or more. What it binds is unknown. RNA transcripts were the template, and TCR beta CDR3 regions were amplified from them. Following a first-round RT-PCR that used HTBI primers, a second-round multiplex PCR was carried out. Via MiXCR, TCRdb re-called the multiplex PCR reads, giving one row per CDR3 protein. Among over a million distinct CDR3 sequences listed, about 40% were seen once. These data come from a study of Graves' ophthalmopathy and Graves' hyperthyroidism. Study-level background: Stable hyperthyroid donors showed no ophthalmopathy during 18 months follow-up. Broader study findings: The majority of expanded thyroid clonotypes above 0.001 frequency also occurred in blood. The model's ophthalmopathy progression predictions had 55% to 71% sensitivity and 72% to 75% specificity.

Material for sequencing was peripheral blood or thyroid tissue (not recorded which). This receptor was obtained from an adult man with Graves' hyperthyroidism.

As DNA, the CDR3 is TGTGCCAGCAGCTTAGGAGGACAGGGGACCGATAGCAATCAGCCCCAGCATTTT. Translated, it gives CASSLGGQGTDSNQPQHF. V usage is TRBV7-9 and J usage is TRBJ1-5; 9 bases agree with TRBD1. The CDR3 sequence is 18 residues long. The germline V gene has CDR1 SEHNR and CDR2 FQNEAQ (reference sequence). V shed 1 base, J shed 0 bases, and the junction held 7 bases outside the gene matches.